This TCR beta chain was recovered during a study of tumor-infiltrating lymphocytes in oesophageal squamous cell carcinoma. Many counts were recorded for this clonotype. MiXCR, run by TCRdb on the PCR reads, gives a single entry per CDR3 protein. The table includes approximately 17,000 distinct CDR3 sequences, about 40% detected once. This sequence originates from a female donor with esophageal squamous cell carcinoma. The sample was blood.

CDR3 amino acids: CASRLGEQYF. As DNA, the CDR3 is TGTGCCAGCAGACTAGGCGAGCAGTACTTC. This sequence joins TRBV28 and TRBJ1-6, with a tentative D call TRBD2 (5 bases). The end of the DNA fits TRBJ2-7 better, so the J call may be wrong. Per the germline V gene, CDR1 is MDHEN and CDR2 is SYDVKM. The CDR3 runs to 10 residues.